Each of the 20 T cell receptor beta chains below was sequenced from the same sample in a study of control samples from healthy donors and cancer patients. Profiled with immunoSEQ multiplex PCR; TCRdb holds only in-frame clones, not every one. The table lists around 67,000 clones, roughly 87% of them singletons, with approximately 5.5% in the top ten. Sequencing was performed on PBMCs. Receptors originate from a man aged 55 to 70 with colorectal cancer.

V is TRBV10-3 and J is TRBJ2-3; TRBD2 aligns across 15 bases. The CDR3 is 15 residues long. V lost 10 bases, J lost 2 bases, and 4 bases stayed unmatched. Per germline, CDR1 ENHRY and CDR2 SYGVKD. CDR3 DNA sequence: TGTGCCAGCGGGACTAGCGGGGGGCTCACAGATACGCAGTATTTT. Its translation is CASGTSGGLTDTQYF.

This clone was detected only a few times. The V and J genes are TRBV6-1 and TRBJ2-7, with D possibly being TRBD1 (6 bases). Trimming cost V 3 bases and J 3 bases, with 12 bases left between them. The CDR3 runs to 14 residues. Germline CDR1 and CDR2: MNHNS and SASEGT. The CDR3 region is CASSDLTGNYEQYF. The CDR3 DNA reads TGTGCCAGCAGTGATCTGACAGGAAACTACGAGCAGTACTTC.

The chain joins TRBV30 to TRBJ2-1; 8 positions match TRBD2. J was trimmed by 2 bases and V by 0 bases; bases with no gene match: 3. The CDR3 spans 15 residues. Germline loops: CDR1 GTSNPN, CDR2 SVGIG (reference sequence). In DNA form, the CDR3 reads TGTGCCTGGAGTGTTAGCGGGGTCCCCTACAATGAGCAGTTCTTC. Amino acid sequence: CAWSVSGVPYNEQFF.

For the CDR3, the DNA is TGTGCCAGCAGCTCACACAGGGGACGGGAGACCCAGTACTTC. Translated: CASSSHRGRETQYF. This chain links TRBV7-8 with TRBJ2-5; TRBD1 matches 7 bases. The CDR3 totals 14 residues. The V segment lost 4 bases and the J segment 5 bases; nucleotides outside the gene matches: 7. Germline-derived CDR1 and CDR2 are SGHVS and FQNEAQ.

The chain carries TRBV3-1 (or the pseudogene TRBV3-2) and TRBJ2-1; TRBD2 matches 8 bases. The V gene's germline CDR1 is LGHDT and CDR2 YNNKEL (reference sequence). CDR3 length equals 15 residues. V was clipped by 4 bases and J by 2 bases; unmatched bases: 4. CDR3 loop: CASSPRGGPYNEQFF. The CDR3, as DNA: TGTGCCAGCAGCCCCCGGGGGGGCCCCTACAATGAGCAGTTCTTC.

This chain connects TRBV15 to TRBJ2-3; 8 bases map to TRBD2. Germline V gene sequence: CDR1 LNHNV, CDR2 YYDKDF (reference sequence). The ends lost 6 bases at V and 6 bases at J; junction bases unmatched: 8. The CDR3 is 14 residues long. CDR3 amino acids: CATSGGGRADTQYF. In nucleotides, the CDR3 is TGTGCCACCAGTGGCGGGGGGCGGGCGGATACGCAGTATTTT.

This clone came up a few times. This rearrangement joins TRBV5-1 to TRBJ2-2; possibly TRBD2 for D (6 bases). CDR1 and CDR2 from the germline V gene are SGHRS and YFSETQ. V dropped 3 bases and J dropped 4 bases, with 7 bases sitting between them. The CDR3 has 13 residues. In DNA, the CDR3 is TGCGCCAGCAGCTGGGACTTCACCGGGGAGCTGTTTTTT. It is translated as CASSWDFTGELFF.

This clone was observed a single time. J is TRBJ1-4 and V is TRBV18; D unresolved. The V gene's germline CDR1 is KGHSH and CDR2 LQKENI. CDR3 size: 13 residues. V dropped 8 bases and J dropped 0 bases, with 7 bases sitting between them. The CDR3 DNA follows: TGTGCCAGCGGAACAGCAACTAATGAAAAACTGTTTTTT. Translation: CASGTATNEKLFF.

This chain uses TRBV6-1 with TRBJ1-1; D ambiguous. V was cut by 3 bases and J by 1 base, with 6 bases left in between. Germline CDR1 and CDR2: MNHNS and SASEGT. This CDR3 has 13 amino acids. CDR3 coding DNA: TGTGCCAGCAGTGATAATCCGAACACTGAAGCTTTCTTT. Translation gives CASSDNPNTEAFF.

The rearrangement links TRBV7-9 to TRBJ2-6; no reliable D call. The CDR3 sequence is 16 residues long. Deletions cut 2 bases from V and 4 bases from J, with 12 bases between. CDR1 is SEHNR, CDR2 FQNEAQ, per germline (reference sequence). The CDR3 coding sequence is TGTGCCAGCAGCTTATCGGCGGTGGCGGGGGCCAACGTCCTGACTTTC. It yields the protein CASSLSAVAGANVLTF.

This clone has only a few counts. The J gene is TRBJ1-6, the V gene TRBV19, with TRBD1 matching over 11 bases. The CDR3 spans 16 residues. Germline-derived CDR1 and CDR2 are LNHDA and SQIVND (reference sequence). Trimming cost V 9 bases and J 6 bases; bases outside gene matches: 10. CDR3 sequence reads: CASRDRGWTSNSPLHF. The CDR3 nucleotides read TGTGCCAGCCGGGACAGGGGGTGGACCTCTAATTCACCCCTCCACTTT.

This clone was detected once. This chain joins TRBV4-2 and TRBJ2-3; D perhaps matches TRBD2 (5 bases). Germline V gives CDR1 LGHNA, CDR2 YNFKEQ. This CDR3 contains 15 residues. Trimming removed 0 bases at V and 3 bases at J, with 10 bases between. The chain's CDR3 is CASSQDGGFTDTQYF. CDR3 nucleotide sequence: TGTGCCAGCAGCCAAGATGGAGGCTTTACAGATACGCAGTATTTT.

The chain combines TRBV11-3 with TRBJ2-1; 16 positions match TRBD2. The V segment lost 0 bases and the J segment 3 bases; nucleotides outside the gene matches: 5. Germline V CDR1 and CDR2: SGHNT, YENEEA. The CDR3 length is 19 residues. The CDR3 DNA reads TGTGCCAGCAGCTTAGATAGGGGACTAGCGGGGGGGCGCTACAATGAGCAGTTCTTC. Translated, it gives CASSLDRGLAGGRYNEQFF. Drawing the rest from reference TRBV11-3 and TRBJ2-1, the complete variable domain is EAGVVQSPRYKIIEKKQPVAFWCNPISGHNTLYWYLQNLGQGPELLIRYENEEAVDDSQLPKDRFSAERLKGVDSTLKIQPAELGDSAVYLCASSLDRGLAGGRYNEQFFGPGTRLTVL.

This clone showed up just a few times. The chain couples TRBV5-6 to TRBJ1-2; D not resolved. Per the germline V gene, CDR1 is SGHDT and CDR2 is YYEEEE. V lost 0 bases, J lost 2 bases, and 5 bases lay in between. The CDR3 runs 13 residues. For the CDR3, the DNA is TGTGCCAGCAGCTTGGACGGGAACTATGGCTACACCTTC. Amino acids: CASSLDGNYGYTF.

This sequence joins TRBV7-2 and TRBJ2-5, with D uncertain. Germline CDR1 reads SGHTA; CDR2 reads FQGNSA. This CDR3 comprises 14 residues. V was shortened by 7 bases and J by 5 bases, with 17 bases between the two germline ends. The CDR3 region is CASTSSNWGETQYF. CDR3 coding DNA: TGTGCCAGCACCTCCTCAAACTGGGGTGAGACCCAGTACTTC.

CDR3 nucleotides: TGCGCCAGCAGCCGAGGACAGGGGCCCGGGGAGCTGTTTTTT. It is translated as CASSRGQGPGELFF. The chain has TRBV4-3 and TRBJ2-2; 9 positions agree with TRBD1. With V trimmed by 4 bases and J by 6 bases, 3 bases remained unmatched. The CDR3 has 14 residues. CDR1 LGHNA and CDR2 YSLEER come from the germline V gene.

The V gene is TRBV7-2, the J gene TRBJ2-2, with TRBD2 as a possible D gene (6 bases). V gave up 7 bases and J gave up 4 bases, with 19 bases separating them. Germline V gives CDR1 SGHTA, CDR2 FQGNSA. The CDR3 consists of 16 residues. CDR3 coding DNA: TGTGCCAGCACCTCACTACGGGGGTGGGCCACCGGGGAGCTGTTTTTT. Its protein product is CASTSLRGWATGELFF.

V and J are TRBV7-2 and TRBJ2-5; 15 bases map to TRBD2. J lost 9 bases, V lost 3 bases, and 5 bases had no gene match. The CDR3 is 15 amino acids. Germline lookup yields CDR1 SGHTA and CDR2 FQGNSA. CDR3 protein: CASSLGTSGGRAQYF. For the CDR3, the DNA is TGTGCCAGCAGCTTGGGGACTAGCGGGGGGAGGGCCCAGTACTTC.

This clone was seen only a few times. V and J are TRBV27 and TRBJ1-5; a possible D gene is TRBD1 (5 bases). The CDR3 extends over 12 amino acids. V was cut by 5 bases and J by 9 bases, with 11 bases left in between. CDR1 and CDR2 (germline): MNHEY, SMNVEV (reference sequence). CDR3 coding DNA: TGTGCCAGCAGTGAGGGGTCGGGGCCCCAGCATTTT. Residues: CASSEGSGPQHF.

The chain uses TRBV28 and TRBJ1-2; D ambiguous. Trimming removed 3 bases at V and 8 bases at J, with 16 bases between. Germline CDR1 MDHEN, CDR2 SYDVKM. CDR3 size: 14 residues. For the CDR3, the DNA is TGTGCCAGCAGTTTGGGTCAGGCGGGCTGGGGCTACACCTTC. This encodes CASSLGQAGWGYTF.